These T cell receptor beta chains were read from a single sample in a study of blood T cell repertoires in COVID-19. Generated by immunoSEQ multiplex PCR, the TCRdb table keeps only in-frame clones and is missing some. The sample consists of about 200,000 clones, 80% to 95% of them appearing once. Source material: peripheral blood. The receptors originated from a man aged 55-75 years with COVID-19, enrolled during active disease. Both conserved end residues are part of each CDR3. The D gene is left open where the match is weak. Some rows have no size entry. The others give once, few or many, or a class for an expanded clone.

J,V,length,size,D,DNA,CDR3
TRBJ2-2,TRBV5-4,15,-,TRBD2,TGTGCCAGCAGAAATGAGCGGGGGGGCACCGGGGAGCTGTTTTTT,CASRNERGGTGELFF
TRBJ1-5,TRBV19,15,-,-,TGTGCCAGTAGTAGGAGGCCGGATAGCAATCAGCCCCAGCATTTT,CASSRRPDSNQPQHF
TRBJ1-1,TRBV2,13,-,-,TGTGCCAGCAGTGGCTTCGACAGAGGAGAAGCTTTCTTT,CASSGFDRGEAFF
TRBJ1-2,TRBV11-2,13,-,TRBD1,TGTGCCAGCAGCTTAGGACAACAGGGGGGCTACACCTTC,CASSLGQQGGYTF
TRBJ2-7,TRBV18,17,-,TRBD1,TGTGCCAGCTCACCACCTTTGGGACAGGGGGCATCCTACGAGCAGTACTTC,CASSPPLGQGASYEQYF
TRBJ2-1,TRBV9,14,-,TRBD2,TGTGCCAGCAGCGTAGTCTGGCGGGAGGGCCAGGAGTTCTTC,CASSVVWREGQEFF
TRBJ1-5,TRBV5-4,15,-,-,TGTGCCAGCAGTTTTAGACCCGAGGAGGGGCAGCCCCAGCATTTT,CASSFRPEEGQPQHF
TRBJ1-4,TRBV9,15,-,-,TGTGCCAGCAGCGTAGGCCGCGGGGGTTGGGAAAAACTGTTTTTT,CASSVGRGGWEKLFF
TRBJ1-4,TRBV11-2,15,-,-,TGTGCCAGCAGCTTAGCTCGGGGATGGAGGGAAAAACTGTTTTTT,CASSLARGWREKLFF
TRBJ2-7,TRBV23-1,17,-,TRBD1,TGCGCCAGCAGTCACTTCAGATTGGACAGGATTAAGGGTGAGCAGTACTTC,CASSHFRLDRIKGEQYF
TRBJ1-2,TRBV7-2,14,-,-,TGTGCCAGCAGCTTAGAAACCCGGAACTATGGCTACACCTTC,CASSLETRNYGYTF
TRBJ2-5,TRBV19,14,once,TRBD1,TGTGCCAGTAGTATAAGTCAGGGGGAAGAGACCCAGTACTTC,CASSISQGEETQYF
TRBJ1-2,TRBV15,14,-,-,TGTGCCACCAGACTGGGCCAGGTAGAATATGGCTACACCTTC,CATRLGQVEYGYTF
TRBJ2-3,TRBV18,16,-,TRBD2,TGTGCCAGCTCATCCGTAGCGGGCTCTAGCACAGATACGCAGTATTTT,CASSSVAGSSTDTQYF
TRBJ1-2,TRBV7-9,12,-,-,TGTGCCAGCAGCTTACTGAGTGATGGCTACACCTTC,CASSLLSDGYTF
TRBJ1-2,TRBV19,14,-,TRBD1,TGTGCCAGTAGTCCAAAGACAGGGGGCACTGGCTACACCTTC,CASSPKTGGTGYTF
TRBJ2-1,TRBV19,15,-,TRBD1,TGTGCCAGTAGTCAAAGACAGGGGATTGGGAATGAGCAGTTCTTC,CASSQRQGIGNEQFF
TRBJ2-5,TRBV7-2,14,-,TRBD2,TGTGCCAGCAGCCGGGGGGGGTTCCAAGAGACCCAGTACTTC,CASSRGGFQETQYF
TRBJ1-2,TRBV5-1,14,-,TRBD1,TGCGCCAGCAGCTTGGGGGACAGGAACTATGGCTACACCTTC,CASSLGDRNYGYTF
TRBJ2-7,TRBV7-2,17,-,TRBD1,TGTGCCAGCAGCAAAGAGCCCGGGACAGGGGGCGACTACGAGCAGTACTTC,CASSKEPGTGGDYEQYF
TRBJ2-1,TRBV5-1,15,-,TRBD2,TGCGCCAGCAGCTTACCGGGAGGCCCGGACAATGAGCAGTTCTTC,CASSLPGGPDNEQFF
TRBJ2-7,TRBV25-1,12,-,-,TGTGCCAGCAGTGGACAAGACTACGAGCAGTACTTC,CASSGQDYEQYF
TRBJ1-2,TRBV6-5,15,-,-,TGTGCCAGCAGATTCAACAGGGATGCTAACTATGGCTACACCTTC,CASRFNRDANYGYTF
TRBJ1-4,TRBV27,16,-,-,TGTGCCAGCAGTTTATCGAGGCCACGGATAAATGAAAAACTGTTTTTT,CASSLSRPRINEKLFF
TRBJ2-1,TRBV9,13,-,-,TGTGCCAGCAGCGTAGAGGGGTCCAATGAGCAGTTCTTC,CASSVEGSNEQFF
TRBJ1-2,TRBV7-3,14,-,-,TGTGCCAGCAGCGGCCAGACAGAGACCTATGGCTACACCTTC,CASSGQTETYGYTF
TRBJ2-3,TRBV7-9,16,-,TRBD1,TGTGCCAGCAGCTTAGACAGGGGGCAGGGCACAGATACGCAGTATTTT,CASSLDRGQGTDTQYF
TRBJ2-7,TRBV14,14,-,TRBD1,TGTGCCAGCAGCCGGGGACAGGGGCCCTACGAGCAGTACTTC,CASSRGQGPYEQYF
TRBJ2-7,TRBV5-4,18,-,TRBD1,TGTGCCGCTAAGAGAGGGGGCGACGGAAACCCCGATTCCTACGAGCAGTACTTC,CAAKRGGDGNPDSYEQYF
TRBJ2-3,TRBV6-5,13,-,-,TGTGCCAGCGCGGGGACGTCCACAGATACGCAGTATTTT,CASAGTSTDTQYF
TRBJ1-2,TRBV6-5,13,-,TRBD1,TGTGCCAGCAGTAGAAACAGGGGCTATGGCTACACCTTC,CASSRNRGYGYTF
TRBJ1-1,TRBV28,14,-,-,TGTGCCAGCAGTTTCGAGGGTCTTTACACTGAAGCTTTCTTT,CASSFEGLYTEAFF
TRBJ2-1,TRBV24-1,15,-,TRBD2,TGTGCCACCAGGAGGGGACTAGCGGTCCGGGATGAGCAGTTCTTC,CATRRGLAVRDEQFF
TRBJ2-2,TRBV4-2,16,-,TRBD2,TGTGCCAGCAGCCAAAGCGGGGGTCCGTACACCGGGGAGCTGTTTTTT,CASSQSGGPYTGELFF
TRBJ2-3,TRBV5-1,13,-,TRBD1,TGCGCCAGCAGGGGGACAGGGAAAGATACGCAGTATTTT,CASRGTGKDTQYF
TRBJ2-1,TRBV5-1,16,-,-,TGCGCCAGCAGCTTGGGAACTAGCCACTCCTACAATGAGCAGTTCTTC,CASSLGTSHSYNEQFF
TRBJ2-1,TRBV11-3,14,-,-,TGTGCCAGCAGCTTAGGTTCAGTCTACAATGAGCAGTTCTTC,CASSLGSVYNEQFF
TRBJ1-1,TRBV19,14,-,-,TGTGCCAGTGGATTGGGGCATAAGAACACTGAAGCTTTCTTT,CASGLGHKNTEAFF
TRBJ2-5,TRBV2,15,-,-,TGTGCCAGCCCGACGAGGTGGGGAGTCCAAGAGACCCAGTACTTC,CASPTRWGVQETQYF
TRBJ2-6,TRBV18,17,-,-,TGTGCCAGCTCACCACCGAGGAAGGGGGCTGGGGCCAACGTCCTGACTTTC,CASSPPRKGAGANVLTF
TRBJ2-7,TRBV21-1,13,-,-,TGTGCCAGCATCCCGACAGGGTGCGACGAGCAGTACTTC,CASIPTGCDEQYF
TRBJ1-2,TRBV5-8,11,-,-,TGTGCCAGCGATAACAGGGCGGGCTACACCTTC,CASDNRAGYTF
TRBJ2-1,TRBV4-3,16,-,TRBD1,TGCGCCAGCAGCCAGGGAGACAGGGGGGTTTACAATGAGCAGTTCTTC,CASSQGDRGVYNEQFF
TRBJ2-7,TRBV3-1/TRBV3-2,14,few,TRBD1,TGTGCCAGCAGCCAAGGACAGGGGACGAACGAGCAGTACTTC,CASSQGQGTNEQYF
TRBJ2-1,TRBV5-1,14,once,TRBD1,TGCGCCAGCAGCCCGGGACAGCCTTACAATGAGCAGTTCTTC,CASSPGQPYNEQFF
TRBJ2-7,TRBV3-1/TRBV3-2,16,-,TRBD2,TGTGCCAGCGCCCTGGGACTAGCGGGAGGGCTCCACGAGCAGTACTTC,CASALGLAGGLHEQYF
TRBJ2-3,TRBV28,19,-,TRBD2,TGTGCCAGCAGTTCACCTAGCGGGAGGGCCCTCCAGCCTGTAGATACGCAGTATTTT,CASSSPSGRALQPVDTQYF
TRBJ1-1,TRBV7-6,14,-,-,TGTGCCAGCAGCCGAAACACAGTGAACACTGAAGCTTTCTTT,CASSRNTVNTEAFF
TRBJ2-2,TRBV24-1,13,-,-,TGTGCCACTCAGGAGGGGGCAATCGGGGAGCTGTTTTTT,CATQEGAIGELFF
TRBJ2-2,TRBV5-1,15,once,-,TGCGCCAGCAGCAAAGGGGTGACTAGTACCGGGGAGCTGTTTTTT,CASSKGVTSTGELFF
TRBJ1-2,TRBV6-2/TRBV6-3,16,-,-,TGTGCCAGCAGTTCTAACAGGGAGGGGCTGGACTATGGCTACACCTTC,CASSSNREGLDYGYTF
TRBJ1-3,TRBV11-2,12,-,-,TGTGCCAGCAGCTTAGCAGGAAACACCATATATTTT,CASSLAGNTIYF
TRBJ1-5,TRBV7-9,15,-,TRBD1,TGTGCCAGCAGCCTCGGACAGGCTAGCAATCAGCCCCAGCATTTT,CASSLGQASNQPQHF
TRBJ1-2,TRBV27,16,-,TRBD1,TGTGCCAGCAGTCCCTACACTACCGACAGGGCATTGGGCTACACCTTC,CASSPYTTDRALGYTF
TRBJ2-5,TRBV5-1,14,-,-,TGCGCCAGCAGCCCTCTATCGTACCAAGAGACCCAGTACTTC,CASSPLSYQETQYF
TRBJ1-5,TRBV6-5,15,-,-,TGTGCCAGCGGCTTAGGACACGGAAGCAATCAGCCCCAGCATTTT,CASGLGHGSNQPQHF
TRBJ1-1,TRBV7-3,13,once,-,TGTGCCAGCAGCGTAGGCGGGGGCACTGAAGCTTTCTTT,CASSVGGGTEAFF
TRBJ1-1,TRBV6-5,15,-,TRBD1,TGTGCCAGCAGACACCCGGGACAGCCGAACACTGAAGCTTTCTTT,CASRHPGQPNTEAFF
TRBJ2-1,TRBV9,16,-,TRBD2,TGTGCCAGCAGCGAGAGAGGTAGCGGGAGGGCCGGTGAGCAGTTCTTC,CASSERGSGRAGEQFF